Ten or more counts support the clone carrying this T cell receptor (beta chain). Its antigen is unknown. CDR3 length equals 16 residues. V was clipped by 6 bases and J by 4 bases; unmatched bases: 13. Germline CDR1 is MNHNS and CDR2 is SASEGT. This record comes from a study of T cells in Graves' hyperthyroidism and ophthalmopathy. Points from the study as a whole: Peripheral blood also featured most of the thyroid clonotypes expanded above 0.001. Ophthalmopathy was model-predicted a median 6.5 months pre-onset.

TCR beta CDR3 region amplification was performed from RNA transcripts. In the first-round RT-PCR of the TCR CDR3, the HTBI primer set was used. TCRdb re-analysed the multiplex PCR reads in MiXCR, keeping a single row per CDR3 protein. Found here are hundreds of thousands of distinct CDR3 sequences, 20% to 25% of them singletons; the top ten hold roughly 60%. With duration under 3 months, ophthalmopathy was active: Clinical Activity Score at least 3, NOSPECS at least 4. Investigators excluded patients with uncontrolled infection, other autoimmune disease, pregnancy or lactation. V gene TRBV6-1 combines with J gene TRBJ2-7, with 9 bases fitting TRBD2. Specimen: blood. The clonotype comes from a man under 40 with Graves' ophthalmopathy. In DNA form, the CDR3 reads TGTGCCAGCAGCCTTCCCAACGGACTAGCGCAATACGAGCAGTACTTC. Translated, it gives CASSLPNGLAQYEQYF.